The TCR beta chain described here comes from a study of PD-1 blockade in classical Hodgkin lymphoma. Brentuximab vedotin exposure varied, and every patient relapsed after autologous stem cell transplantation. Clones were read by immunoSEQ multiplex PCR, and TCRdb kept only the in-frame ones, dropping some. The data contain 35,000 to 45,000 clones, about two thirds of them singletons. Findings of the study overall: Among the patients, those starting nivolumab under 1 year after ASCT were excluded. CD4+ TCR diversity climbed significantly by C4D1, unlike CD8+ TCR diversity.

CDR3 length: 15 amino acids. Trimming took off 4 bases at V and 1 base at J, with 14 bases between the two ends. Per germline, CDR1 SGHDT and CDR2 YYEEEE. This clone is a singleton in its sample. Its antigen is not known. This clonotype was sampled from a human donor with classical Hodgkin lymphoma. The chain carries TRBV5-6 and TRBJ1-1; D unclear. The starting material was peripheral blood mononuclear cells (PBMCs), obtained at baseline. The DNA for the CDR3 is TGTGCCAGCAGCCCTCGACTACTTTCGAACACTGAAGCTTTCTTT. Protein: CASSPRLLSNTEAFF.